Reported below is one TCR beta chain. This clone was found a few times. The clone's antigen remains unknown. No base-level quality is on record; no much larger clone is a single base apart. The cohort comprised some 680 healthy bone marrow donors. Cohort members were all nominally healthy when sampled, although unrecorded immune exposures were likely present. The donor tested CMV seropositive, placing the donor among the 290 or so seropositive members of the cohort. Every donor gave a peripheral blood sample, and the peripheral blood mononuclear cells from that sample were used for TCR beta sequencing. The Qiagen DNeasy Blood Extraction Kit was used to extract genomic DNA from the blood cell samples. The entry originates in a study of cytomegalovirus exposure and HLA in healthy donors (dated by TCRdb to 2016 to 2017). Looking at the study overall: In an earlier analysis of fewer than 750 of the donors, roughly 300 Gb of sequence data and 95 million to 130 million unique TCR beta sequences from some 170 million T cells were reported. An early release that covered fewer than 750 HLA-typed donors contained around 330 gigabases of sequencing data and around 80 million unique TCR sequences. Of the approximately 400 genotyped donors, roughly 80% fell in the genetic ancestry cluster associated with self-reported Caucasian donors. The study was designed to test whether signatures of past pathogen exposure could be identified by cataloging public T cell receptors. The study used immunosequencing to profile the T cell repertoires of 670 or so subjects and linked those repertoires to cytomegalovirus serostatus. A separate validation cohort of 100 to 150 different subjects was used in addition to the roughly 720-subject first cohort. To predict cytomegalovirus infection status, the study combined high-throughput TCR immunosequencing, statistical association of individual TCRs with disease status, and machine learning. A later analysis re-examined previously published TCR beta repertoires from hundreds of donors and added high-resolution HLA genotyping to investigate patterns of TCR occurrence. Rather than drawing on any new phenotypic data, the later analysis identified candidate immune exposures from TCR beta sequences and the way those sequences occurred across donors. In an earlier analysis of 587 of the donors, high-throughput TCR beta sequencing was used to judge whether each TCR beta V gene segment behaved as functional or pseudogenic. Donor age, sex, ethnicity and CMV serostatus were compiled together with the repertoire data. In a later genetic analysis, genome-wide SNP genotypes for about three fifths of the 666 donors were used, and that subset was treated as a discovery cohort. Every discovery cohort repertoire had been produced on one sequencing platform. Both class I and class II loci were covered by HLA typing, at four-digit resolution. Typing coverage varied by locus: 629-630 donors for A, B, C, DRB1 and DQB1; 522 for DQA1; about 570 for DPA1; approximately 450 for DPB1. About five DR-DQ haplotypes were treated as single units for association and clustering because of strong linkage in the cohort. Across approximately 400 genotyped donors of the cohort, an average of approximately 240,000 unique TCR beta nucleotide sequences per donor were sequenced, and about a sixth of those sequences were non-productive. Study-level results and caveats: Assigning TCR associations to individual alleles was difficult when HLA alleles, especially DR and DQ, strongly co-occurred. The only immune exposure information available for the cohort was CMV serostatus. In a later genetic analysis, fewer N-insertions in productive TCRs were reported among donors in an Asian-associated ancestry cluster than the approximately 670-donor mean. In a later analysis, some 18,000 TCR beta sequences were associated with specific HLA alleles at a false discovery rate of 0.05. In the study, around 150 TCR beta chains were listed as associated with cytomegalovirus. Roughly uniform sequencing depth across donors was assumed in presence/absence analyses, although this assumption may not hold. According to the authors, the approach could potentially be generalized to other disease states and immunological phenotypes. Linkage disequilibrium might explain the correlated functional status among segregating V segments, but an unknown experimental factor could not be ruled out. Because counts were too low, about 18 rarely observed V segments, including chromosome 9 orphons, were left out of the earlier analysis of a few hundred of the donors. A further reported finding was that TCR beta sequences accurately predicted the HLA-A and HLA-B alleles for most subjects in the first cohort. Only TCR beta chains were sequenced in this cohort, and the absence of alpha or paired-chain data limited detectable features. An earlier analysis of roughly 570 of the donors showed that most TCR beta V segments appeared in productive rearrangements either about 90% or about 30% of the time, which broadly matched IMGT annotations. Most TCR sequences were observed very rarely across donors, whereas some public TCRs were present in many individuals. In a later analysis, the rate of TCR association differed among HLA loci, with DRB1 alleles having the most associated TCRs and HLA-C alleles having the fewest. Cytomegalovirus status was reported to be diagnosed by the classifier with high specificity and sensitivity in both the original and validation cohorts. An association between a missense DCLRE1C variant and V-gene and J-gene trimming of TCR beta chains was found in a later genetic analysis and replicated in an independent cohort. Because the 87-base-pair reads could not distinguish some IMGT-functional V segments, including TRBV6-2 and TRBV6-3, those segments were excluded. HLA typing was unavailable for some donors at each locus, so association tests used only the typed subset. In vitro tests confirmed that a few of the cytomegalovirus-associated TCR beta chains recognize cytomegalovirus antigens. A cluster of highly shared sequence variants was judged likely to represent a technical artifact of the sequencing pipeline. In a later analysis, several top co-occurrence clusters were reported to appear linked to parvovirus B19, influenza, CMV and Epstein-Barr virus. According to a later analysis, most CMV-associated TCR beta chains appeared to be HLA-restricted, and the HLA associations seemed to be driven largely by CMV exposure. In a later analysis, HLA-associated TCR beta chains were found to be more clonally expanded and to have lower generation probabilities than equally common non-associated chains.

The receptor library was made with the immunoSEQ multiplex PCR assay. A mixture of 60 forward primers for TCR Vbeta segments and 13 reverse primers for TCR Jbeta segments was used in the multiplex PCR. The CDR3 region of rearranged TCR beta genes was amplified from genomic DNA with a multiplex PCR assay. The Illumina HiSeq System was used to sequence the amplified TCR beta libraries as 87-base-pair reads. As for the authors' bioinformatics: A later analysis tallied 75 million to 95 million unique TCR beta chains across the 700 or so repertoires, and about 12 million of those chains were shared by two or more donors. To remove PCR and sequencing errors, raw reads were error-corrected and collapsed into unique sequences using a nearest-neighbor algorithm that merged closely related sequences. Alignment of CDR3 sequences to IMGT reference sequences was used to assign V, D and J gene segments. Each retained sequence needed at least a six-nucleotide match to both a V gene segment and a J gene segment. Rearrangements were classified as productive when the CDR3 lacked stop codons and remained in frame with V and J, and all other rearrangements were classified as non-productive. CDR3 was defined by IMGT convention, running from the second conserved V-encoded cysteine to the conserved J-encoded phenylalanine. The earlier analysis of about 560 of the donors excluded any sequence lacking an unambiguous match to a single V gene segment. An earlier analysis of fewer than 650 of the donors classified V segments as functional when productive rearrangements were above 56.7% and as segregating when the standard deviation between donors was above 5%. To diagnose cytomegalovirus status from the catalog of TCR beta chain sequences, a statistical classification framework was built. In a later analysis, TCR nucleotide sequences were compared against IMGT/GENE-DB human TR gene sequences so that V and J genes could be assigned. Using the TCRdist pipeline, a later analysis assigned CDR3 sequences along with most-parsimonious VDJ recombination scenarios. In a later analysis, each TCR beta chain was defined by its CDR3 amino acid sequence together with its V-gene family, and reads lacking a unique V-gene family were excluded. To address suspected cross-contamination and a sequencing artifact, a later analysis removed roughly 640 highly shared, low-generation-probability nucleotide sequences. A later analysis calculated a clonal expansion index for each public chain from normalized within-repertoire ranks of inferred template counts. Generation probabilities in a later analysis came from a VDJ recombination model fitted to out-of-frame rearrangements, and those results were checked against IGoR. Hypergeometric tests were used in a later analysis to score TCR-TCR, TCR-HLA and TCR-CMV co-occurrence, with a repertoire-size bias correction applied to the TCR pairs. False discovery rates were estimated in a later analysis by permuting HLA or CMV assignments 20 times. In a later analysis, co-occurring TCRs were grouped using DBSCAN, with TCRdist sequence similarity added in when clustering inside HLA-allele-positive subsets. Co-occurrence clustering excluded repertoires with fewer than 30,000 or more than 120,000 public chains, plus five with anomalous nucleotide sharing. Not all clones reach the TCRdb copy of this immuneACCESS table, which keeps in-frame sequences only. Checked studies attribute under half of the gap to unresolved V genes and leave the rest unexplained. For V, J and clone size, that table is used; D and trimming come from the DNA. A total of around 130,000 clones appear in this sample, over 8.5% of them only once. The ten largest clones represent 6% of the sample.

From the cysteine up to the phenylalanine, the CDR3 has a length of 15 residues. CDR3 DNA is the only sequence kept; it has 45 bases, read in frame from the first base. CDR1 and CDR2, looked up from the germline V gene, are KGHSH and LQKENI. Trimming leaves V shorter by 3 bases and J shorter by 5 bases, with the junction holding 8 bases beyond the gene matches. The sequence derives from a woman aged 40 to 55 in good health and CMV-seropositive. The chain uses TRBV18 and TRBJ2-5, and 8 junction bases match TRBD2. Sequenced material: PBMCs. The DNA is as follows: TGTGCCAGCTCACCTCCTAGTCAGCGGGGGGAGACCCAGTACTTC. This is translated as CASSPPSQRGETQYF.